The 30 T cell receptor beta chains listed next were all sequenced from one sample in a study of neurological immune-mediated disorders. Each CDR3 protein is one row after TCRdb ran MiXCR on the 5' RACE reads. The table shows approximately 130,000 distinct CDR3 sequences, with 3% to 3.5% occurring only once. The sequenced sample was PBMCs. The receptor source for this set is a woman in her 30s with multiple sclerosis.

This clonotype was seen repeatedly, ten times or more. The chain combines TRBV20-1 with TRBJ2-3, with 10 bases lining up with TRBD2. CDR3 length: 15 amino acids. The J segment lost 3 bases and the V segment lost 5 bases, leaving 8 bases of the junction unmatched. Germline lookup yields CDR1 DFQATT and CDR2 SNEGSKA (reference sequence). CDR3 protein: CSARPLAGVTDTQYF. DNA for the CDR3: TGCAGTGCTCGTCCTCTAGCGGGAGTTACAGATACGCAGTATTTT.

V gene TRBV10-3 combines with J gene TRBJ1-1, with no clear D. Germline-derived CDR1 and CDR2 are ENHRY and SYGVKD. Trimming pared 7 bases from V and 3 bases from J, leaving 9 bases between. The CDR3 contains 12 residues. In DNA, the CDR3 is TGTGCCATCAACAACGAGCACACTGAAGCTTTCTTT. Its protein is CAINNEHTEAFF.

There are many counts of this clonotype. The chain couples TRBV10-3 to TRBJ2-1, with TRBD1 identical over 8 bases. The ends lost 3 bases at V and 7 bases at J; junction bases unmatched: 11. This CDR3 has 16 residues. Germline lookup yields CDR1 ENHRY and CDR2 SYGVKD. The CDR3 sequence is CAISESFGTGGNEQFF. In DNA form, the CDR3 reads TGTGCCATCAGTGAAAGTTTTGGGACAGGCGGAAATGAGCAGTTCTTC.

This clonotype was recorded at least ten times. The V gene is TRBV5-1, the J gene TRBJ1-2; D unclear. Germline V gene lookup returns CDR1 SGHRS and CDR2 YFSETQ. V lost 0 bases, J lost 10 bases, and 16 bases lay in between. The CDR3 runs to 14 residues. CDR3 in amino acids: CASSLESSAIVYTF. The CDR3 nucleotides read TGCGCCAGCAGCTTGGAGAGTTCAGCTATTGTCTACACCTTC.

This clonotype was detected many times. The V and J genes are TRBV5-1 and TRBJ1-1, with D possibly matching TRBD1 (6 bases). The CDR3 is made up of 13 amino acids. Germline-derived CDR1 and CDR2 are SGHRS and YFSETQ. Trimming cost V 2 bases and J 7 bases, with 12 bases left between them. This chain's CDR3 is CASSLIQGGEAFF. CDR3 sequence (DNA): TGCGCCAGCAGCTTAATACAGGGCGGTGAAGCTTTCTTT.

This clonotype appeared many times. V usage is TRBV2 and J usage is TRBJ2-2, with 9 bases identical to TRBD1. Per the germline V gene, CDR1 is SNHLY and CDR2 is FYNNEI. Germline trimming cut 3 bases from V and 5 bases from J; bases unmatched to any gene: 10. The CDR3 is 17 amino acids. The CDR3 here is CASSDPTTGGRTGELFF. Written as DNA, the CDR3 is TGTGCCAGCAGTGACCCCACGACAGGGGGGAGGACCGGGGAGCTGTTTTTT.

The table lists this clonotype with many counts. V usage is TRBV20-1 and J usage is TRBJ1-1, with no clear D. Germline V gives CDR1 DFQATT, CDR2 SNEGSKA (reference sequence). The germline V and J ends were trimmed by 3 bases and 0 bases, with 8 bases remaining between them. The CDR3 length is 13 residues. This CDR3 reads CSASSVLNTEAFF. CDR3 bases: TGCAGTGCTAGTTCAGTCTTGAACACTGAAGCTTTCTTT.

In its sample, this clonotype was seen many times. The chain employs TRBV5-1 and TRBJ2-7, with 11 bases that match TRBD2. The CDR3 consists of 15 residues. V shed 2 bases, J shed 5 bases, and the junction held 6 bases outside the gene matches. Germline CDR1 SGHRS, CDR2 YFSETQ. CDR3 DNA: TGCGCCAGCAGCTTAGGTAGCGGGAGGGCGGACGAGCAGTACTTC. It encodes CASSLGSGRADEQYF.

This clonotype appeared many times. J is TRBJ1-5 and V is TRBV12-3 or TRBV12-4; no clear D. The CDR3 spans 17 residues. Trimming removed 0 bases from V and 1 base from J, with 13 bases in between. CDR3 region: CASSLALRGGSNQPQHF. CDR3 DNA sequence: TGTGCCAGCAGTTTAGCGCTAAGAGGTGGGAGCAATCAGCCCCAGCATTTT.

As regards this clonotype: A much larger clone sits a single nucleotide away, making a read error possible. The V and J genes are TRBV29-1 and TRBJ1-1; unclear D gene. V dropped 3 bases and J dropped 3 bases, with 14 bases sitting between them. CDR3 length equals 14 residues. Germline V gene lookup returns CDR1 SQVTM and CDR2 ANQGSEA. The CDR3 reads CSVDGYKADTEAFF. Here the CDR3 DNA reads TGCAGCGTTGACGGTTATAAGGCGGACACTGAAGCTTTCTTT.

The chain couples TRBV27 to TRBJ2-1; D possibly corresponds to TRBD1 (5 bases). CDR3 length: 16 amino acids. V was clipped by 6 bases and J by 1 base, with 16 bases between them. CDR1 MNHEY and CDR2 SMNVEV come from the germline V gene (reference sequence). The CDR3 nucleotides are TGTGCCAGCAGACCAATAGTGGACACATCCTACAATGAGCAGTTCTTC. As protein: CASRPIVDTSYNEQFF.

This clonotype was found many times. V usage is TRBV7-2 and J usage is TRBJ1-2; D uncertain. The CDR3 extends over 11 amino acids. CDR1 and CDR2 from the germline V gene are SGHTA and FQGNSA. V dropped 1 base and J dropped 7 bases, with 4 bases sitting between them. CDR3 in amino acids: CASSLGAGYTF. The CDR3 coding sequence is TGTGCCAGCAGCTTAGGTGCTGGCTACACCTTC. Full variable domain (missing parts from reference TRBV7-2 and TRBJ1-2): GAGVSQSPSNKVTEKGKDVELRCDPISGHTALYWYRQSLGQGLEFLIYFQGNSAPDKSGLPSDRFSAERTGGSVSTLTIQRTQQEDSAVYLCASSLGAGYTFGSGTRLTVV.

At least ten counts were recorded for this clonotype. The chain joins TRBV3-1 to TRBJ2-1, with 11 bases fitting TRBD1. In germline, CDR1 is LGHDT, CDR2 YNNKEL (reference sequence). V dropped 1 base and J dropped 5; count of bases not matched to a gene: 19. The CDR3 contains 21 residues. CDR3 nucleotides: TGTGCCAGCAGCCAAGGGTTTCACCGCGGAAACCGGGACAGGGGGGACAATGAGCAGTTCTTC. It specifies CASSQGFHRGNRDRGDNEQFF.

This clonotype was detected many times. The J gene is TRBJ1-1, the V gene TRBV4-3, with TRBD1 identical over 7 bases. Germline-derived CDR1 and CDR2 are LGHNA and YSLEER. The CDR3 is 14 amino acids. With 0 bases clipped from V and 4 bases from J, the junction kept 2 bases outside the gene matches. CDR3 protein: CASSQDRTGTEAFF. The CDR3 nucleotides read TGCGCCAGCAGCCAAGACCGGACAGGCACTGAAGCTTTCTTT.

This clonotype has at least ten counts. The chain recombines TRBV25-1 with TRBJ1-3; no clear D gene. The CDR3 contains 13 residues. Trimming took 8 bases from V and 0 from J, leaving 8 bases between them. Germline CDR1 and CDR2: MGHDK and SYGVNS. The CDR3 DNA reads TGTGCCAGCGCACAGAACTCTGGAAACACCATATATTTT. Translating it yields CASAQNSGNTIYF.

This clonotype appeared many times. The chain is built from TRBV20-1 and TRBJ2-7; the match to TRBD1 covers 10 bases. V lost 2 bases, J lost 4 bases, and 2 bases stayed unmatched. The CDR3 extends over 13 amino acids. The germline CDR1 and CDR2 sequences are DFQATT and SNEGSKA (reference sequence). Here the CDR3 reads CSARRTGGYEQYF. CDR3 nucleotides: TGCAGTGCTAGACGGACAGGGGGGTACGAGCAGTACTTC.

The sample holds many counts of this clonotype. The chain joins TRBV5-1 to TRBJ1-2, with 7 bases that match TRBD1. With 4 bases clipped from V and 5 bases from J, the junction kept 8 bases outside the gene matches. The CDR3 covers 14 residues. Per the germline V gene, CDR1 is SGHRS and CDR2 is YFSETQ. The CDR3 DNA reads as TGCGCCAGCAGCACCGGGACAGTTCATTATGGCTACACCTTC. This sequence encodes CASSTGTVHYGYTF.

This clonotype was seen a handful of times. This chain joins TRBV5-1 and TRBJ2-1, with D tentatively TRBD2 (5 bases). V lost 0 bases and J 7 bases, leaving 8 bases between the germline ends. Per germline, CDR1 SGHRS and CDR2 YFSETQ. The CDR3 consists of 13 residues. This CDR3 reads CASSLGTGNEQFF. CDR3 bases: TGCGCCAGCAGCTTGGGGACTGGAAATGAGCAGTTCTTC.

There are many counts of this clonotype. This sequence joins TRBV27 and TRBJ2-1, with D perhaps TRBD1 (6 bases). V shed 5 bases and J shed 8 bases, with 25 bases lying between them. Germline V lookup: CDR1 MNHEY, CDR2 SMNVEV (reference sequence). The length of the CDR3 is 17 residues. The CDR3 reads CASSPPRDITLPYEQFF. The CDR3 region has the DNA TGTGCCAGCAGTCCCCCCCGGGACATTACCCTTCCCTATGAGCAGTTCTTC.

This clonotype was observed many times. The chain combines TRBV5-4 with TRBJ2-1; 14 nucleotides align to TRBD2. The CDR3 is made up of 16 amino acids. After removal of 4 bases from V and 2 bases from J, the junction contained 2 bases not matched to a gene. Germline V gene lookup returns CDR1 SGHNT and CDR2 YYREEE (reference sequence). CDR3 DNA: TGTGCCAGCAGCCCGGGACTAGCGGGAGCCTACAATGAGCAGTTCTTC. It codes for CASSPGLAGAYNEQFF.

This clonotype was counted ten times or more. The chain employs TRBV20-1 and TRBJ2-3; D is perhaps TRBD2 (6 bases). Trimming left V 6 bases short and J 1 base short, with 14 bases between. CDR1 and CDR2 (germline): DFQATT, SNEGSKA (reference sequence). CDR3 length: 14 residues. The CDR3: CSAARLGGTDTQYF. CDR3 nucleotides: TGCAGTGCCGCCCGACTAGGCGGCACAGATACGCAGTATTTT.

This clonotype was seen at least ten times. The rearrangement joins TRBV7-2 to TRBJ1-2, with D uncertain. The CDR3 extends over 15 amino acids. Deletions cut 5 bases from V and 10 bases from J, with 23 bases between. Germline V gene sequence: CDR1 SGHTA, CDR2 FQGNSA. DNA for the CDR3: TGTGCCAGCAGCCACCGGGAGGTGGCCGGTAAAGACTACACCTTC. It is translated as CASSHREVAGKDYTF.

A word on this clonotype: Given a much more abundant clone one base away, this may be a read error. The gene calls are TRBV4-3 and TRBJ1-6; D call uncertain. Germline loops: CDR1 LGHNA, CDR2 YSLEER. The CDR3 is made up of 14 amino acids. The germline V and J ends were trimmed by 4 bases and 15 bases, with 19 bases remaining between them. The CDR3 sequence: CASSPGRVWEHLHF. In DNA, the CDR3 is TGCGCCAGCAGCCCAGGACGGGTTTGGGAACACCTCCACTTT.

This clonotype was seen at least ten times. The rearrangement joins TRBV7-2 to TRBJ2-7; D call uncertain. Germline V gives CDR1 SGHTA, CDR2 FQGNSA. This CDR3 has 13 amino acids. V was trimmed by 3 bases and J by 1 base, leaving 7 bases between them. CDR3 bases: TGTGCCAGCAGCTTTTTCCCTTCCTACGAGCAGTACTTC. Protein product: CASSFFPSYEQYF.

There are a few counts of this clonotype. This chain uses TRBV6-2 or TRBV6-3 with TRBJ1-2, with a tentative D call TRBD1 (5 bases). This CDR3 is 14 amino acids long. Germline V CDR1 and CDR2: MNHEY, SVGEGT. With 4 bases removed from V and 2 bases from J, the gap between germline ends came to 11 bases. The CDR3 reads CASSSGTPNYGYTF. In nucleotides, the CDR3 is TGTGCCAGCAGTTCCGGGACGCCCAACTATGGCTACACCTTC.

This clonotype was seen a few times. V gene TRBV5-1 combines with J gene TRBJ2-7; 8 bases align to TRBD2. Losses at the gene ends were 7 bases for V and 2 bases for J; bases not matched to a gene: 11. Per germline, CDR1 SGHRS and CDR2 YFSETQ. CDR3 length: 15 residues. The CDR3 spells CASSSFLAGTYEQYF. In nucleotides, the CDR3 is TGCGCCAGCTCATCCTTTTTAGCGGGAACCTACGAGCAGTACTTC.

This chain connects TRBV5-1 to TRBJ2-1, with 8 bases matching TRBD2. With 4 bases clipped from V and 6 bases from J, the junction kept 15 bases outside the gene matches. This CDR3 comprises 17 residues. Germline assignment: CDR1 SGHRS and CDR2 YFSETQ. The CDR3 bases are TGCGCCAGCAGCCGGGGGCCCGGGACTAGAGGAGGCAATGAGCAGTTCTTC. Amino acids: CASSRGPGTRGGNEQFF. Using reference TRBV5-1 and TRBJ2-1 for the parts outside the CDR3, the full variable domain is KAGVTQTPRYLIKTRGQQVTLSCSPISGHRSVSWYQQTPGQGLQFLFEYFSETQRNKGNFPGRFSGRQFSNSRSEMNVSTLELGDSALYLCASSRGPGTRGGNEQFFGPGTRLTVL.

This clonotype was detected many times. Here the CDR3 DNA reads TGTGCCAGCAGCGACCGTTCATCGGGATTCTCCTATGGCTACACCTTC. As protein: CASSDRSSGFSYGYTF. The chain joins TRBV7-2 to TRBJ1-2; no definite D call. CDR3 length: 16 residues. With 5 bases removed from V and 4 bases from J, the gap between germline ends came to 20 bases. Germline assignment: CDR1 SGHTA and CDR2 FQGNSA.

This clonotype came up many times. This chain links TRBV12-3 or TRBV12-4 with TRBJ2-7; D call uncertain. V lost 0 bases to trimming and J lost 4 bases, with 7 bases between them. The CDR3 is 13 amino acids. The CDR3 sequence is CASSLATSYEQYF. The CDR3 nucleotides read TGTGCCAGCAGTTTAGCGACGTCTTACGAGCAGTACTTC.

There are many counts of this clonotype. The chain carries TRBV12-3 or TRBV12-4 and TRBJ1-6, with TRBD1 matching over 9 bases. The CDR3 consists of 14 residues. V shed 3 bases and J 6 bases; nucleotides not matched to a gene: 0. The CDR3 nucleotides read TGTGCCAGCAGTTTGACAGGGGGTAATTCACCCCTCCACTTT. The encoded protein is CASSLTGGNSPLHF.